The 32 T cell receptor beta chains listed next were all sequenced from one sample in a study. The sorted Tregs were CD4+CD25+CD127-/low cells. In TCRdb, the 5' RACE reads were re-called with MiXCR into one record per CDR3 protein. The table includes fewer than 65,000 distinct CDR3 sequences, roughly 20% detected once. Material: tumor-infiltrating Tregs sorted from the breast tumor. These receptors were collected from a female donor with breast cancer.

The chain has TRBV4-3 and TRBJ2-1; 11 bases are shared with TRBD2. There are 15 residues in the CDR3. Trimming took 1 base from V and 15 from J; bases not matched to a gene: 11. Per germline, CDR1 LGHNA and CDR2 YSLEER. In DNA form, the CDR3 reads TGCGCCAGCAGCCAAGGAATGTCTAGCGGGAGGAAGCGGTTCTTC. Translating it yields CASSQGMSSGRKRFF.

This clonotype was counted only a few times. The V call is TRBV7-9, the J call TRBJ1-5; TRBD1 is a possible D gene (5 bases). Trimming left V 4 bases short and J 6 bases short, with 13 bases between. The germline V gene has CDR1 SEHNR and CDR2 FQNEAQ (reference sequence). CDR3 length equals 14 residues. The CDR3 DNA reads as TGTGCCAGCAGCTCTTCCGGGGGAACTCAGCCCCAGCATTTT. Residues: CASSSSGGTQPQHF.

The rearrangement links TRBV3-1 to TRBJ2-2; 9 nucleotides align to TRBD2. Germline V gene lookup returns CDR1 LGHDT and CDR2 YNNKEL (reference sequence). The J segment lost 7 bases and the V segment lost 6 bases, leaving 6 bases of the junction unmatched. CDR3 size: 14 residues. CDR3 region: CASRRSGRIGELFF. CDR3 DNA sequence: TGTGCCAGCAGACGAAGCGGGAGGATCGGGGAGCTGTTTTTT.

This clonotype showed up just a few times. The rearrangement joins TRBV7-8 to TRBJ1-4, with D perhaps TRBD1 (5 bases). This CDR3 has 14 amino acids. Germline CDR1 is SGHVS and CDR2 is FQNEAQ. The ends were cut back, 3 bases at V and 7 bases at J, with 12 bases in the middle. The chain's CDR3 is CASSFRGVSEKLFF. CDR3 in DNA: TGTGCCAGCAGCTTTAGGGGAGTGAGTGAAAAACTGTTTTTT.

This clonotype was seen only a few times. This rearrangement joins TRBV7-9 to TRBJ1-1, with D possibly TRBD1 on 6 matching bases. Between the trimmed V and J ends, which lost 1 base and 5 bases, there was a span of 20 bases. Germline loops: CDR1 SEHNR, CDR2 FQNEAQ (reference sequence). This CDR3 has 17 residues. The CDR3 sequence: CASSLGSWFRGLTEAFF. For the CDR3, the DNA is TGTGCCAGCAGCTTAGGAAGTTGGTTCAGGGGTCTGACTGAAGCTTTCTTT.

The chain recombines TRBV20-1 with TRBJ1-1; 7 bases map to TRBD1. V trimming: 3 bases; J trimming: 5 bases; junction bases outside the gene matches: 6. The CDR3 is 13 residues long. Germline V gene data show CDR1 as DFQATT and CDR2 as SNEGSKA (reference sequence). CDR3 sequence: CSASYRGGTEAFF. The CDR3 DNA reads as TGCAGTGCTAGTTACAGGGGTGGAACTGAAGCTTTCTTT.

In this sample, this clonotype turned up a few times. V is TRBV20-1 and J is TRBJ1-1; TRBD1 aligns across 7 bases. This CDR3 is 15 amino acids long. The germline CDR1 and CDR2 sequences are DFQATT and SNEGSKA (reference sequence). V lost 1 base and J lost 0; bases outside the gene matches: 5. DNA for the CDR3: TGCAGTGCTAGAGCCGGGGACAGAATGAACACTGAAGCTTTCTTT. Translating it yields CSARAGDRMNTEAFF.

This clonotype has more than one count but fewer than ten. The chain links TRBV29-1 to TRBJ2-5, with TRBD1 matching over 8 bases. CDR3 length: 12 amino acids. V lost 6 bases, J lost 5 bases, and 5 bases stayed unmatched. CDR1 and CDR2 (germline): SQVTM, ANQGSEA. The CDR3 DNA reads TGCAGCGTACCAGGGGGCGTGGAGACCCAGTACTTC. It is translated as CSVPGGVETQYF.

The V call is TRBV28, the J call TRBJ2-3; TRBD2 matches 10 bases. The CDR3 covers 17 residues. V was clipped by 5 bases and J by 4 bases; unmatched bases: 12. Germline values: CDR1 MDHEN, CDR2 SYDVKM. CDR3: CASSLTPLAGTSDTQYF. The CDR3 region has the DNA TGTGCCAGCAGTCTTACCCCACTAGCGGGAACGTCAGATACGCAGTATTTT.

The V gene is TRBV7-9, the J gene TRBJ1-1; weak D call: TRBD1 (5 bases). The CDR3 runs to 16 residues. Germline assignment: CDR1 SEHNR and CDR2 FQNEAQ (reference sequence). Trimming removed 5 bases at V and 4 bases at J, with 20 bases between. CDR3 loop: CASSQPLGGLGTEAFF. CDR3 DNA sequence: TGTGCCAGCAGCCAACCCCTCGGGGGTCTAGGCACTGAAGCTTTCTTT.

In its sample, this clonotype was seen a few times. The chain carries TRBV4-2 and TRBJ1-2, with 7 bases identical to TRBD1. The V segment lost 4 bases and the J segment 1 base; nucleotides outside the gene matches: 6. The CDR3 runs to 15 residues. The germline V gene encodes CDR1 LGHNA and CDR2 YNFKEQ. The CDR3: CASSLPGQFNYGYTF. CDR3 bases: TGTGCCAGCAGCCTACCGGGACAGTTTAACTATGGCTACACCTTC.

This clonotype was observed a few times. The V gene is TRBV11-2, the J gene TRBJ1-1; D is uncertain. Trimming removed 1 base at V and 1 base at J, with 7 bases between. CDR3 length equals 14 residues. Germline V gene data show CDR1 as SGHAT and CDR2 as FQNNGV. CDR3 in amino acids: CASSLVRGNTEAFF. In DNA, the CDR3 is TGTGCCAGCAGCTTAGTGCGGGGGAACACTGAAGCTTTCTTT.

The chain employs TRBV7-8 and TRBJ2-3; 7 bases are a match to TRBD1. This CDR3 is built from 14 residues. Looked up from germline, CDR1 is SGHVS and CDR2 is FQNEAQ. J lost 14 bases, V lost 4 bases, and 15 bases had no gene match. As DNA, the CDR3 is TGTGCCAGCAGCTCCCGCACCCGACAGGGAAAACGGTATTTT. It translates to CASSSRTRQGKRYF. The full variable domain, with the rest looked up from reference TRBV7-8 and TRBJ2-3, is GAGVSQSPRYKVAKRGQDVALRCDPISGHVSLFWYQQALGQGPEFLTYFQNEAQLDKSGLPSDRFFAERPEGSVSTLKIQRTQQEDSAVYLCASSSRTRQGKRYFGPGTRLTVL.

The rearrangement links TRBV28 to TRBJ1-1; no clear D gene. This CDR3 has 11 amino acids. V was trimmed by 5 bases and J by 4 bases, leaving 5 bases between them. CDR1 MDHEN and CDR2 SYDVKM come from the germline V gene. The CDR3 region has the DNA TGTGCCAGCAGTCTCAGCACTGAAGCTTTCTTT. Its protein is CASSLSTEAFF.

V usage is TRBV2 and J usage is TRBJ2-1, with TRBD2 as a possible D gene (5 bases). This CDR3 region has 14 residues. CDR1 is SNHLY and CDR2 is FYNNEI in the germline V gene. V was trimmed by 8 bases and J by 0 bases, leaving 11 bases between them. Here the CDR3 DNA reads TGTGCCAGCGGTCCGGGAAGCTCCTACAATGAGCAGTTCTTC. Its translation is CASGPGSSYNEQFF.

The genes are TRBV5-1 and TRBJ1-4; D possibly corresponds to TRBD1 (5 bases). Per germline, CDR1 SGHRS and CDR2 YFSETQ. CDR3 length equals 14 residues. The V end lost 2 bases, the J end lost 10 bases, and 15 bases lay between the germline ends. As DNA, the CDR3 is TGCGCCAGCAGCTTTAGGGGAAGCAGCGGAAAACTGTTTTTT. Encoded protein: CASSFRGSSGKLFF.

This clonotype has more than one count but fewer than ten. V and J are TRBV20-1 and TRBJ1-4; perhaps TRBD1 as D (6 bases). Germline lookup yields CDR1 DFQATT and CDR2 SNEGSKA (reference sequence). Trimming removed 2 bases at V and 5 bases at J, with 18 bases between. This CDR3 has 16 residues. CDR3 sequence reads: CSARIGNRDTNEKLFF. CDR3 DNA sequence: TGCAGTGCTAGAATAGGAAACCGGGACACAAATGAAAAACTGTTTTTT.

In this sample, this clonotype turned up many times. V is TRBV12-3 or TRBV12-4 and J is TRBJ1-4; weak D call: TRBD1 (5 bases). CDR3 size: 14 residues. Trimming removed 6 bases at V and 8 bases at J, with 16 bases between. The CDR3 region is CASSPSQGWEKLFF. The CDR3 DNA is TGTGCCAGCAGCCCTTCCCAGGGATGGGAAAAACTGTTTTTT.

The rearrangement joins TRBV18 to TRBJ2-5; a possible D gene is TRBD1 (5 bases). V shed 2 bases and J shed 1 base, with 5 bases lying between them. Germline loops: CDR1 KGHSH, CDR2 LQKENI. The CDR3 consists of 13 residues. The DNA of the CDR3 is TGTGCCAGCTCACCAGGGGCCCAAGAGACCCAGTACTTC. Translating it yields CASSPGAQETQYF.

This clonotype was counted only a few times. The junction departs from germline at one end; a sequencing error may be responsible. This chain joins TRBV2 and TRBJ1-1, with 7 bases aligning to TRBD1. The CDR3 has 13 residues. CDR1 and CDR2 from the germline V gene are SNHLY and FYNNEI. The CDR3 sequence is CASRGEAHTEAFF. The DNA for the CDR3 is TGCGCCAGCAGGGGGGAGGCACACACTGAAGCCTTCTTT.

This chain joins TRBV12-3 or TRBV12-4 and TRBJ2-7, with a tentative D call TRBD1 (6 bases). This CDR3 region has 12 residues. V was shortened by 5 bases and J by 2 bases, with 7 bases between the two germline ends. The CDR3 loop reads CASSRTAYEQYF. In DNA, the CDR3 is TGTGCCAGCAGTCGGACAGCCTACGAGCAGTACTTC.

As DNA, the CDR3 is TGTGCCAGCAGTTGGACAGGGGGAGTGCAGCCCCAGCATTTT. It yields the protein CASSWTGGVQPQHF. The chain uses TRBV27 and TRBJ1-5; TRBD1 aligns across 10 bases. The J segment lost 7 bases and the V segment lost 4 bases, leaving 4 bases of the junction unmatched. Germline values: CDR1 MNHEY, CDR2 SMNVEV (reference sequence). The CDR3 is 14 residues long.

For this clonotype: Since a much larger clone is just one base distant, this may be a read error. The chain has TRBV4-1 and TRBJ2-7; TRBD2 matches 7 bases. CDR3 size: 15 residues. Germline CDR1 MGHRA, CDR2 YSYEKL. The CDR3 sequence: CASGQEPSGLYEQYF. The CDR3 coding sequence is TGCGCCAGCGGCCAAGAACCTAGCGGTTTATACGAGCAGTACTTC.

Regarding this clonotype: A much larger clonotype is one base distant, so this may be a read error. The gene calls are TRBV5-1 and TRBJ2-1; D is undetermined. Germline V gene data show CDR1 as SGHRS and CDR2 as YFSETQ. This CDR3 is built from 15 residues. CDR3 sequence: CASNLASESYNEQFF. CDR3 nucleotide sequence: TGCGCCAGCAACTTGGCGTCAGAATCCTACAATGAGCAGTTCTTC.

This clonotype was counted at least ten times. The chain uses TRBV5-1 and TRBJ2-1; 8 nucleotides align to TRBD2. Germline assignment: CDR1 SGHRS and CDR2 YFSETQ. The CDR3 extends over 15 amino acids. V gave up 3 bases and J gave up 15 bases; unmatched junction bases: 17. DNA of the CDR3: TGCGCCAGCAGCTCGGAGGCTAGCTACGGGAGGGCAGTGTTCTTC. It yields the protein CASSSEASYGRAVFF.

V gene TRBV7-3 combines with J gene TRBJ2-5; tentative D call: TRBD1 (5 bases). CDR3 length: 13 residues. Germline V CDR1 and CDR2: SGHTA, FQGTGA. V was clipped by 5 bases and J by 3 bases, with 10 bases between them. The CDR3 region is CASSPRVEETQYF. The CDR3 DNA reads TGTGCCAGCAGCCCCAGGGTTGAAGAGACCCAGTACTTC.

The table lists this clonotype with a count of one. A junction end diverges from the germline sequence, so it may reflect a read error. The V gene is TRBV5-1, the J gene TRBJ1-2; D call uncertain. CDR1 and CDR2 (germline): SGHRS, YFSETQ. This CDR3 spans 14 amino acids. CDR3 loop: CASSSASSNCGYTF. The CDR3 DNA follows: TGCGCCAGCAGCTCAGCGAGTTCTAACTGTGGCTACACCTTC.

This clonotype came up once. This likely comes from a read error, as the CDR3 has no conserved phenylalanine or tryptophan at its end. The chain recombines TRBV5-1 with TRBJ2-1, with 7 bases fitting TRBD2. The V segment lost 6 bases and the J segment 3 bases; nucleotides outside the gene matches: 9. The CDR3 is 15 amino acids. Per germline, CDR1 SGHRS and CDR2 YFSETQ. The CDR3, as DNA: TGCGCCAGCACCATGGCGGGAGAGCTCTACAATGAGCAGTTCCTC. Translating gives CASTMAGELYNEQFL.

This clonotype occurred a few times. The chain links TRBV20-1 to TRBJ2-7; 7 nucleotides agree with TRBD2. The CDR3 has 14 residues. V trimming: 5 bases; J trimming: 5 bases; junction bases outside the gene matches: 12. Germline CDR1 is DFQATT and CDR2 is SNEGSKA (reference sequence). The CDR3 DNA reads TGCAGTGCTGAATGGGGGGGACGAGGCCACGAGCAGTACTTC. It encodes CSAEWGGRGHEQYF.

Worth noting for this clonotype: A read error may be the cause here, since a much bigger clone is one base away. The chain recombines TRBV12-3 or TRBV12-4 with TRBJ2-4, with D possibly being TRBD2 (6 bases). There are 13 residues in the CDR3. The chain's CDR3 is CVSSSPGANIQYF. The CDR3, as DNA: TGTGTCAGCAGTTCCCCGGGAGCAAACATTCAGTACTTC.

A remark on this clonotype: Sequence at one end of the junction differs from germline and may be a read error. V usage is TRBV7-9 and J usage is TRBJ1-1; D is unclear. From germline, CDR1 is SEHNR and CDR2 FQNEAQ (reference sequence). CDR3 length equals 14 residues. CDR3 DNA sequence: TGTGCCGGCAGCTCGCCTCCCATGAACACTGAAGCTTTCTTT. It specifies CAGSSPPMNTEAFF.

The CDR3 loop reads CASSLLLNTGTQVEKLFF. DNA for the CDR3: TGTGCCAGCAGCCTTTTGCTGAACACCGGGACACAGGTAGAAAAACTGTTTTTT. The V call is TRBV7-9, the J call TRBJ1-4, with D possibly TRBD1 on 6 matching bases. Germline CDR1 and CDR2: SEHNR and FQNEAQ (reference sequence). The CDR3 is made up of 18 amino acids. V lost 5 bases and J 8 bases, leaving 27 bases between the germline ends.